A single sample is the source of the 24 T cell receptor beta chains below, sequenced in a study of post-analysis software for immune sequencing data. Notes on the study in general: Patients showed TRBV5-6, TRBV5-1 and TRBV20-1 among roughly 5 TRBV segments more frequent than in controls.

These receptors' targets are unknown. Unique molecular identifiers tagged the TCR beta cDNA libraries. In TCRdb, the PCR reads were re-called with MiXCR into one record per CDR3 protein. Found here are around 440,000 distinct CDR3 sequences, roughly 45% of them singletons; the top ten hold 9% to 13%. The sequenced sample was blood. The receptor set was obtained from a girl aged 5-17 years with multiple sclerosis.

V and J are TRBV20-1 and TRBJ2-7; 12 nucleotides agree with TRBD2. The J call could be wrong; TRBJ2-5 is a better fit for the DNA end. The CDR3 has 15 amino acids. Per the germline V gene, CDR1 is DFQATT and CDR2 is SNEGSKA (reference sequence). The DNA of the CDR3 is TGCAGTGCTAGGAGACTAGCGGGAGACGGTGCGACCCAGTACTTC. Protein: CSARRLAGDGATQYF.

This clonotype occurred many times. The chain combines TRBV20-1 with TRBJ2-5; the D is unclear. The CDR3 extends over 11 amino acids. The germline gives CDR1 DFQATT, CDR2 SNEGSKA (reference sequence). V lost 5 bases, J lost 9 bases, and 13 bases lay in between. The CDR3 DNA is TGCAGTGCTTTTTTTTTAGGCTCCCAGTACTTC. Translation gives CSAFFLGSQYF.

The rearrangement uses TRBV29-1 and TRBJ1-5; the D is unclear. Between the trimmed V and J ends, which lost 4 bases and 6 bases, there was a span of 13 bases. This CDR3 is built from 13 residues. Germline loops: CDR1 SQVTM, CDR2 ANQGSEA. The CDR3 sequence: CSVGRGSGQPQHF. The CDR3, as DNA: TGCAGCGTTGGAAGAGGGAGTGGTCAGCCCCAGCATTTT.

This clonotype has only a few counts. The chain links TRBV7-9 to TRBJ1-1, with 7 bases that match TRBD1. The CDR3 length is 13 residues. V shed 10 bases and J 3 bases; nucleotides not matched to a gene: 8. Germline lookup yields CDR1 SEHNR and CDR2 FQNEAQ (reference sequence). CDR3 in amino acids: CAIFTGEDTEAFF. In DNA, the CDR3 is TGTGCCATCTTCACAGGGGAGGACACTGAAGCTTTCTTT.

The table lists this clonotype with a few counts. The chain carries TRBV29-1 and TRBJ2-7; 8 nucleotides align to TRBD2. V was pared by 8 bases and J by 3 bases, with 9 bases of the junction left unmatched. Germline CDR1 and CDR2: SQVTM and ANQGSEA. The CDR3 spans 13 residues. The CDR3 sequence: CSFTSGLGYEQYF. In nucleotides, the CDR3 is TGCAGCTTCACTAGCGGTTTGGGCTACGAGCAGTACTTC.

In its sample, this clonotype was seen a few times. The chain is built from TRBV4-3 and TRBJ2-3; maybe TRBD1 (6 bases). Germline V gene lookup returns CDR1 LGHNA and CDR2 YSLEER. CDR3 length: 20 residues. V was shortened by 0 bases and J by 0 bases, with 22 bases between the two germline ends. For the CDR3, the DNA is TGCGCCAGCAGCCAAGATCTAATTGGTTGGGACACGTCTAGCACAGATACGCAGTATTTT. Translation: CASSQDLIGWDTSSTDTQYF.

The V and J genes are TRBV12-3 or TRBV12-4 and TRBJ2-5, with 11 nucleotides matching TRBD1. The end of the DNA is better explained by TRBJ2-7, so the J call may be wrong. The CDR3 is made up of 19 amino acids. CDR3 bases: TGTGCCAGCAGTTCTCGGACAGGGGGCGGAGTGGACGATGGTTACGAGCAGTACTTC. Its translation: CASSSRTGGGVDDGYEQYF.

The V call is TRBV9, the J call TRBJ2-1, with D possibly being TRBD1 or TRBD2 (5 bases each). Per the germline V gene, CDR1 is SGDLS and CDR2 is YYNGEE. V was clipped by 4 bases and J by 10 bases, with 15 bases between them. The CDR3 sequence is 13 residues long. Here the CDR3 reads CASSPWDVGEQFF. CDR3 in DNA: TGTGCCAGCAGCCCGTGGGACGTGGGGGAGCAGTTCTTC.

The V and J genes are TRBV11-2 and TRBJ2-7; no reliable D call. The CDR3 loop spans 13 amino acids. CDR1 and CDR2 from the germline V gene are SGHAT and FQNNGV. Trimming pared 0 bases from V and 3 bases from J, leaving 6 bases between. CDR3 protein: CASSLELVYEQYF. The CDR3 DNA reads TGTGCCAGCAGCTTAGAATTGGTCTACGAGCAGTACTTC.

V and J are TRBV29-1 and TRBJ2-3; 8 nucleotides match TRBD1. The CDR3 totals 15 residues. With V trimmed by 0 bases and J by 2 bases, 4 bases remained unmatched. Germline V gene lookup returns CDR1 SQVTM and CDR2 ANQGSEA. The CDR3 bases are TGCAGCGTTGAAGACCCGGACAGGGCCACAGATACGCAGTATTTT. This gives the protein CSVEDPDRATDTQYF.

This clonotype came up a few times. The chain combines TRBV7-2 with TRBJ2-3; tentatively, D is TRBD1 (6 bases). CDR3 length: 13 residues. The germline gives CDR1 SGHTA, CDR2 FQGNSA. The V gene lost 5 bases and the J gene lost 2 bases, with 8 bases spanning the gap. CDR3 DNA: TGTGCCAGCAGCCGGGACACCACAGATACGCAGTATTTT. Amino acids: CASSRDTTDTQYF.

CDR3 in amino acids: CSARGGDRDYEQYF. As DNA, the CDR3 is TGCAGTGCTAGAGGAGGGGACAGGGATTACGAGCAGTACTTC. This chain joins TRBV20-1 and TRBJ2-7, with 9 nucleotides matching TRBD1. The CDR3 has 14 amino acids. Germline values: CDR1 DFQATT, CDR2 SNEGSKA (reference sequence). V gave up 1 base and J gave up 4 bases; unmatched junction bases: 5.

This clonotype showed up just a few times. The chain employs TRBV4-1 and TRBJ2-7; tentative D call: TRBD2 (6 bases). CDR1 is MGHRA, CDR2 YSYEKL, per germline. There are 16 residues in the CDR3. With 5 bases removed from V and 3 bases from J, the gap between germline ends came to 20 bases. CDR3 protein: CASSNRLVRRDYEQYF. The CDR3 DNA reads as TGCGCCAGCAGCAACCGACTAGTGAGGAGAGACTACGAGCAGTACTTC.

This clonotype was detected only a few times. The V and J genes are TRBV12-3 or TRBV12-4 and TRBJ2-7, with TRBD2 identical over 7 bases. The J segment lost 2 bases and the V segment lost 4 bases, leaving 8 bases of the junction unmatched. The CDR3 covers 15 residues. The CDR3: CASSYSGKRAYEQYF. Here the CDR3 DNA reads TGTGCCAGCAGTTACAGCGGGAAAAGGGCCTACGAGCAGTACTTC.

The chain combines TRBV5-1 with TRBJ2-5, with 7 bases identical to TRBD1. The J call is uncertain, as TRBJ2-7 better fits the DNA end. Germline V gene sequence: CDR1 SGHRS, CDR2 YFSETQ. The CDR3 runs 15 residues. CDR3 coding DNA: TGCGCCAGCAGCTTGGGGGACAGCTCCTGGTACGAGCAGTACTTC. Translating gives CASSLGDSSWYEQYF.

The V call is TRBV27, the J call TRBJ2-3; possibly TRBD2 for D (5 bases). V was pared by 7 bases and J by 3 bases, with 14 bases between. Germline loops: CDR1 MNHEY, CDR2 SMNVEV (reference sequence). The CDR3 runs 14 residues. CDR3 amino acids: CASIQSGYTDTQYF. CDR3 nucleotides: TGTGCCAGCATCCAATCGGGGTATACAGATACGCAGTATTTT.

The J gene is TRBJ2-5, the V gene TRBV7-2; no firm D call. Germline V gives CDR1 SGHTA, CDR2 FQGNSA. The V and J ends lost 5 bases and 3 bases respectively, with 10 bases between them. CDR3 length: 13 residues. This CDR3 reads CASSNYQKETQYF. The CDR3 DNA reads as TGTGCCAGCAGCAACTACCAGAAAGAGACCCAGTACTTC.

The CDR3 reads CASSLRSPRDSYTDTQYF. CDR3 DNA: TGCGCCAGCAGCTTACGCTCCCCCCGGGACAGCTACACAGATACGCAGTATTTT. This sequence joins TRBV5-1 and TRBJ2-3, with TRBD1 matching 7 bases. The CDR3 is 18 residues long. J lost 2 bases, V lost 2 bases, and 14 bases had no gene match. Germline V gives CDR1 SGHRS, CDR2 YFSETQ.

This clonotype was counted only a few times. This chain links TRBV7-9 with TRBJ2-4; no clear D. This CDR3 comprises 11 residues. Trimming stripped 7 bases from V and 15 bases from J, with 16 bases between. Germline V gene data show CDR1 as SEHNR and CDR2 as FQNEAQ (reference sequence). In DNA form, the CDR3 reads TGTGCCAGCACTCTAAATCAGGAACCGTACTTC. Translating gives CASTLNQEPYF.

This clonotype was detected a few times. J is TRBJ2-3 and V is TRBV6-5; a possible D gene is TRBD2 (6 bases). This CDR3 is 17 amino acids long. The V gene lost 2 bases and the J gene lost 1 base, with 16 bases spanning the gap. The V gene's germline CDR1 is MNHEY and CDR2 SVGAGI. Here the CDR3 DNA reads TGTGCCAGCAGTTACGAGATAGCGGATCTCCGCACAGATACGCAGTATTTT. Protein sequence: CASSYEIADLRTDTQYF.

This clonotype was seen a few times. The chain is built from TRBV7-4 and TRBJ2-7; unclear D gene. From germline, CDR1 is SGHVT and CDR2 SQSDAQ. Trimming took off 2 bases at V and 3 bases at J, with 14 bases between the two ends. This CDR3 spans 15 amino acids. The CDR3 loop reads CASSLTDLWVYEQYF. The CDR3 DNA reads TGTGCCAGCAGCTTAACCGACTTGTGGGTCTACGAGCAGTACTTC. The variable domain in full, completed from reference TRBV7-4 and TRBJ2-7, reads GAGVSQSPRYKVAKRGRDVALRCDSISGHVTLYWYRQTLGQGSEVLTYSQSDAQRDKSGRPSGRFSAERPERSVSTLKIQRTEQGDSAVYLCASSLTDLWVYEQYFGPGTRLTVT.

The J gene is TRBJ2-5, the V gene TRBV6-5; possibly TRBD1 or TRBD2 for D (5 bases each). The CDR3 spans 14 residues. Germline V gene lookup returns CDR1 MNHEY and CDR2 SVGAGI. The V end lost 6 bases, the J end lost 4 bases, and 15 bases lay between the germline ends. CDR3 DNA sequence: TGTGCCAGCAGGGAACAGGAGGTTTCAGAGACCCAGTACTTC. It translates to CASREQEVSETQYF.

This clonotype was found once. CDR3: CASSLLTTGANVLTF. Here the CDR3 DNA reads TGTGCCAGCAGCTTGTTAACAACTGGGGCCAACGTCCTGACTTTC. This sequence joins TRBV5-5 and TRBJ2-6; the D is unclear. The CDR3 covers 15 residues. Germline V gives CDR1 SGHKS, CDR2 YYEKEE (reference sequence). The V end lost 1 base, the J end lost 2 bases, and 7 bases lay between the germline ends.

The genes are TRBV5-1 and TRBJ2-1; TRBD2 matches 12 bases. The CDR3 covers 17 residues. Germline CDR1 reads SGHRS; CDR2 reads YFSETQ. V trimming: 0 bases; J trimming: 7 bases; junction bases outside the gene matches: 8. The CDR3 DNA sequence: TGCGCCAGCAGCTTGGAGCTAGCGGGAGGGCCAAGGAATGAGCAGTTCTTC. It translates to CASSLELAGGPRNEQFF.